This T cell receptor (beta chain) came from a study of shared clonotypes between healthy human individuals. Study findings and constraints: Clonotypes that were shared across a handful of donors made up approximately 5% of naive CD4 clonotypes.

V trimming: 3 bases; J trimming: 6 bases; junction bases outside the gene matches: 0. The CDR3 consists of 12 residues. In germline, CDR1 is LNHNV, CDR2 YYDKDF (reference sequence). Repertoires were generated with immunoSEQ multiplex PCR, while TCRdb's copy carries only in-frame clones and drops some. This sample has 2 million to 3 million clones; roughly 93% occur once, and the top ten carry 0.36%. Notes on this clone: Antigen specificity is unknown. Other DNA sequences of this sample code for an identical CDR3.

This chain uses TRBV15 with TRBJ2-3; TRBD1 matches 7 bases. The sequenced sample was naive CD4+ T cells from PBMCs. Documented subset: CD45RA+ positively selected. The receptor's source is a man aged 18-30 years in good health. Some clones in this sample may be carry-over from other donors' samples. CDR3 amino acids: CATSRDRDTQYF. CDR3 nucleotide sequence: TGTGCCACCAGCAGGGACAGGGATACGCAGTATTTT.